The 16 T cell receptor beta chains below all came from one sample that was sequenced in a study of blood T cell repertoires in COVID-19. Clones were read by immunoSEQ multiplex PCR, and TCRdb kept only the in-frame ones, dropping some. The table has around 250,000 clones, around 90% seen once. The sample taken for sequencing was PBMCs or T cells enriched from blood (not recorded which). These receptors all stem from a human donor in a cohort exposed to, infected with or recovered from COVID-19 (not recorded which). The donor label of this sample is uncertain.

The CDR3 region is CASSASRYSNQPQHF. The CDR3 DNA reads as TGTGCCAGCAGCGCCTCTCGGTATAGCAATCAGCCCCAGCATTTT. This rearrangement joins TRBV21-1 to TRBJ1-5. TRBV21-1 is a pseudogene locus. CDR3 length equals 15 residues.

The chain employs TRBV12-3 or TRBV12-4 and TRBJ1-2, with 9 bases lining up with TRBD1. The CDR3 is 13 residues long. Trimming at V came to 6 bases and at J to 2 bases, leaving 1 base not matched to a gene. The CDR3 sequence: CASRTGGNYGYTF. In nucleotides, the CDR3 is TGTGCCAGCAGGACAGGGGGGAACTATGGCTACACCTTC.

This clone showed up just once. J is TRBJ2-2 and V is TRBV6-6, with 7 bases fitting TRBD1. V was pared by 8 bases and J by 7 bases, with 7 bases of the junction left unmatched. This CDR3 spans 13 amino acids. The V gene's germline CDR1 is MNHNY and CDR2 SVGAGI (reference sequence). The DNA for the CDR3 is TGTGCCAGCCAGAAGGGGGCCGTCGGGGAGCTGTTTTTT. It specifies CASQKGAVGELFF.

The V call is TRBV6-2 or TRBV6-3, the J call TRBJ1-1; TRBD1 agrees at 9 bases. Per the germline V gene, CDR1 is MNHEY and CDR2 is SVGEGT. The CDR3 totals 14 residues. The ends lost 1 base at V and 11 bases at J; junction bases unmatched: 8. The CDR3 reads CASSYFGTGFAAFF. The CDR3 region has the DNA TGTGCCAGCAGTTACTTCGGGACAGGGTTTGCTGCTTTCTTT.

This chain uses TRBV30 with TRBJ1-3; no clear D gene. V dropped 7 bases and J dropped 2 bases, with 9 bases sitting between them. Germline assignment: CDR1 GTSNPN and CDR2 SVGIG (reference sequence). The CDR3 is 12 residues long. CDR3 sequence reads: CASRGPGNTIYF. The CDR3 DNA sequence: TGTGCCTCTCGGGGTCCTGGAAACACCATATATTTT.

The rearrangement joins TRBV30 to TRBJ2-3; 8 bases match TRBD1. The ends lost 3 bases at V and 6 bases at J; junction bases unmatched: 11. Germline V gene data show CDR1 as GTSNPN and CDR2 as SVGIG (reference sequence). The CDR3 runs 15 residues. The CDR3 nucleotides read TGTGCCTGGAGCCGGACAGGGATTGCCCGGGATACGCAGTATTTT. Its translation is CAWSRTGIARDTQYF.

The chain has TRBV6-5 and TRBJ2-7; 7 nucleotides align to TRBD1. V dropped 3 bases and J dropped 3; count of bases not matched to a gene: 5. The CDR3 contains 14 residues. Per the germline V gene, CDR1 is MNHEY and CDR2 is SVGAGI. CDR3 sequence: CASSYYQGDYEQYF. The CDR3 DNA reads as TGTGCCAGCAGTTATTATCAGGGGGACTACGAGCAGTACTTC.

The rearrangement joins TRBV7-6 to TRBJ2-5, with 13 bases that match TRBD2. This CDR3 region has 15 residues. V shed 4 bases, J shed 4 bases, and the junction held 3 bases outside the gene matches. The germline CDR1 and CDR2 sequences are SGHVS and FNYEAQ. The DNA for the CDR3 is TGTGCCAGCAGCTCGACTAGCGGGGGGCGAGAGACCCAGTACTTC. This sequence encodes CASSSTSGGRETQYF.

This sequence joins TRBV19 and TRBJ2-5; 7 nucleotides agree with TRBD1. This CDR3 contains 12 residues. Germline values: CDR1 LNHDA, CDR2 SQIVND (reference sequence). Trimming removed 5 bases from V and 3 bases from J; junction bases left unmatched: 0. CDR3 sequence (DNA): TGTGCCAGTAGTCAGGGGGAAGAGACCCAGTACTTC. Protein sequence: CASSQGEETQYF.

The J gene is TRBJ1-1, the V gene TRBV18, with 9 bases matching TRBD1. Germline loops: CDR1 KGHSH, CDR2 LQKENI. The CDR3 covers 16 residues. V shed 4 bases and J 0 bases; nucleotides not matched to a gene: 6. The DNA for the CDR3 is TGTGCCAGCTCACTAGGGACAGGGATCATGAACACTGAAGCTTTCTTT. Its protein product is CASSLGTGIMNTEAFF.

The chain combines TRBV4-1 with TRBJ1-6; 8 positions match TRBD1. Trimming took 4 bases from V and 7 from J; bases not matched to a gene: 9. This CDR3 contains 16 residues. Germline CDR1 MGHRA, CDR2 YSYEKL. CDR3 in amino acids: CASSPHAGGGNSPLHF. CDR3 coding DNA: TGCGCCAGCAGCCCACACGCAGGGGGCGGGAATTCACCCCTCCACTTT.

This clone occurred a few times. The V gene is TRBV30, the J gene TRBJ1-5, with 9 bases identical to TRBD1. With 1 base clipped from V and 3 bases from J, the junction kept 10 bases outside the gene matches. Germline V gene data show CDR1 as GTSNPN and CDR2 as SVGIG (reference sequence). The CDR3 totals 17 residues. CDR3 amino acids: CAWSGQGVEGYNQPQHF. As DNA, the CDR3 is TGTGCCTGGAGTGGACAGGGGGTCGAAGGTTACAATCAGCCCCAGCATTTT.

V gene TRBV20-1 combines with J gene TRBJ2-5; D not resolved. The CDR3 has 11 amino acids. With 2 bases removed from V and 3 bases from J, the gap between germline ends came to 4 bases. The germline gives CDR1 DFQATT, CDR2 SNEGSKA (reference sequence). DNA for the CDR3: TGCAGTGCTAGAACAAAAGAGACCCAGTACTTC. This codes for CSARTKETQYF.

The chain has TRBV10-3 and TRBJ2-3; no clear D gene. Trimming removed 0 bases from V and 3 bases from J, with 7 bases in between. The germline gives CDR1 ENHRY, CDR2 SYGVKD. The CDR3 consists of 14 residues. Here the CDR3 DNA reads TGTGCCATCAGTGAGTCCCGACTTACAGATACGCAGTATTTT. Its protein is CAISESRLTDTQYF.

This chain connects TRBV29-1 to TRBJ1-2; D gene unclear. Germline loops: CDR1 SQVTM, CDR2 ANQGSEA. V was clipped by 7 bases and J by 7 bases, with 22 bases between them. This CDR3 spans 14 amino acids. This CDR3 reads CSAGPQEVSGGYTF. CDR3 nucleotides: TGCAGCGCTGGCCCTCAGGAGGTTTCGGGTGGCTACACCTTC.

V is TRBV2 and J is TRBJ2-1; 7 nucleotides match TRBD2. Germline CDR1 SNHLY, CDR2 FYNNEI. The CDR3 extends over 14 amino acids. Unmatched junction bases numbered 9, after V lost 3 bases and J lost 10 bases. The CDR3 loop reads CASSEDGGGREQFF. CDR3 nucleotide sequence: TGTGCCAGCAGTGAGGATGGCGGGGGACGCGAGCAGTTCTTC.